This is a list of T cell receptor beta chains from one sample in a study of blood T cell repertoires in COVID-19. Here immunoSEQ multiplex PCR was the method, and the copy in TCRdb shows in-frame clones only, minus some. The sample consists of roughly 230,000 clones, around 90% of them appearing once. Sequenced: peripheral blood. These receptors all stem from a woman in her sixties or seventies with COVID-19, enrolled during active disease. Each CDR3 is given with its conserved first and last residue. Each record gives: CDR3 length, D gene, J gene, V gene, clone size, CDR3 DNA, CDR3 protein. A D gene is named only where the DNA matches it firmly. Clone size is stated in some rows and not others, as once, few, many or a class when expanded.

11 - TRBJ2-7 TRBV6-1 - TGTGCCAGCAGTGAGAGGTCCGAGCAGTACTTC CASSERSEQYF
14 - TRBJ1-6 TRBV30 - TGTGCCTGGAATCACGGGCAGGGTAATTCACCCCTCCACTTT CAWNHGQGNSPLHF
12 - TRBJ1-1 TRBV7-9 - TGTGCCAGCAGCTTAGCCCTCACTGAAGCTTTCTTT CASSLALTEAFF
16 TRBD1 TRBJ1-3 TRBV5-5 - TGTGCCAGCAGCCAGAGACAGGGGGCAAGGGGAAACACCATATATTTT CASSQRQGARGNTIYF
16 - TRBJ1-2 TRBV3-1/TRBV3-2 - TGTGCCAGCAGCCCACTTTCAGACACCCCCTACTATGGCTACACCTTC CASSPLSDTPYYGYTF
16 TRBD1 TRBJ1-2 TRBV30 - TGTGCCTGGAGTGTACGTGGAGACAGGGTCAACTATGGCTACACCTTC CAWSVRGDRVNYGYTF
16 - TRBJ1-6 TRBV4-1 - TGCGCCAGCAGCCAACGGAGGGATTTGGAGTATTCACCCCTCCACTTT CASSQRRDLEYSPLHF
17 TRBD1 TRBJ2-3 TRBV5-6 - TGTGCCAGCAGCTTGACGTTCGGGACAGGGGGGTCAGATACGCAGTATTTT CASSLTFGTGGSDTQYF
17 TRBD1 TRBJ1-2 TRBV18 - TGTGCCAGCTCACCAACGGTCCAGGGGGCCTCAATTTATGGCTACACCTTC CASSPTVQGASIYGYTF
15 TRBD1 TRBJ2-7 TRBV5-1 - TGCGCCAGCAGCCCAGGGGACAGGGGGCGCTTCGAGCAGTACTTC CASSPGDRGRFEQYF
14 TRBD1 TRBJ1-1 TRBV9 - TGTGCCAGCAGCCCAGGGGGCCCTACGATGGTAGCTTTCTTT CASSPGGPTMVAFF
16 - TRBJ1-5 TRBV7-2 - TGTGCCAGCAGCTTAGGGGGCACCTACCTGGGGCAGCCCCAGCATTTT CASSLGGTYLGQPQHF
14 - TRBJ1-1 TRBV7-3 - TGTGCCAGCAGCTTAAACAGGGAGAGTACTGAAGCTTTCTTT CASSLNRESTEAFF
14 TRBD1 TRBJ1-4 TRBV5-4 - TGTGCCAGCAGCATAAGGACAGGGAATGAAAAACTGTTTTTT CASSIRTGNEKLFF
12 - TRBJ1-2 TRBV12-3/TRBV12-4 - TGTGCCAGCAGCCCGGGGATCTATGGCTACACCTTC CASSPGIYGYTF
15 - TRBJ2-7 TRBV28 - TGTGCCAGCAGTTTAACAGGATCCTCTTCCTACGAGCAGTACTTC CASSLTGSSSYEQYF
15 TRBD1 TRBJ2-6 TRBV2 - TGTGCCAGCAGGATTCAGGGGGTAGGGGCCAACGTCCTGACTTTC CASRIQGVGANVLTF
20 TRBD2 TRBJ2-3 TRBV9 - TGTGCCAGCAGCGCCGGGACTAGCGGGGGGGCCAAACGGAGCACAGATACGCAGTATTTT CASSAGTSGGAKRSTDTQYF
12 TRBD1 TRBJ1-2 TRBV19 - TGTGCCAGTATGAACAGGGGGATTGGCTACACCTTC CASMNRGIGYTF
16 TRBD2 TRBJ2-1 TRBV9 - TGTGCCAGCAGCGTAGGTTCTAGCGGAGTCTACAATGAGCAGTTCTTC CASSVGSSGVYNEQFF
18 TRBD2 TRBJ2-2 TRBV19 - TGTGCCAGTAGCATCGGACTAGCGGGGGCAGGGAACACCGGGGAGCTGTTTTTT CASSIGLAGAGNTGELFF
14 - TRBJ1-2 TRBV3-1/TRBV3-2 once TGTGCCAGCAGCCAAGATCTGCGGGGAAGAGGCTACACCTTC CASSQDLRGRGYTF
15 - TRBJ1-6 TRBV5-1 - TGCGCCAGCAGCGAGGAGAGCTCCTATAATTCACCCCTCCACTTT CASSEESSYNSPLHF
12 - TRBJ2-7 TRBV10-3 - TGTGCCACCAATCAGGGGACCAGGGAGCAGTACTTC CATNQGTREQYF
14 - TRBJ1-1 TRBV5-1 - TGCGCCAGCGGGGCGATGGGAGGTCACACTGAAGCTTTCTTT CASGAMGGHTEAFF
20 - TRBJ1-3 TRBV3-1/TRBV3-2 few TGTGCCAGCAGCCAAGTTCTTGGAGGCAGGAGAAAATACTCTGGAAACACCATATATTTT CASSQVLGGRRKYSGNTIYF
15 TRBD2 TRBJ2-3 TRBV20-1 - TGCAGTGCTAGTGGAGCGGGGGCATTCACAGATACGCAGTATTTT CSASGAGAFTDTQYF
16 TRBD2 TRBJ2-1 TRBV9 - TGTGCCAGCAGCGTATCAGGCGGGACTATATACAATGAGCAGTTCTTC CASSVSGGTIYNEQFF
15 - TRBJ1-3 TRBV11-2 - TGTGCCAGCAGCTTATTAATCTCCTCTGGAAACACCATATATTTT CASSLLISSGNTIYF
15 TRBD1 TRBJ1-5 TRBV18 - TGTGCCAGCTCCACCGAAACAGGGGGATCTCAGCCCCAGCATTTT CASSTETGGSQPQHF
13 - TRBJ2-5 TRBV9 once TGTGCCAGCAGCGTCGGGGGGCGTGGGACCCAGTACTTC CASSVGGRGTQYF
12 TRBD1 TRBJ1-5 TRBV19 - TGTGCCAGTACGAGGGGGCAACAGCCCCAGCATTTT CASTRGQQPQHF
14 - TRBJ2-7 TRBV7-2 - TGTGCCAGCAGCTTTCTGGCAGTAACCTACGAGCAGTACTTC CASSFLAVTYEQYF
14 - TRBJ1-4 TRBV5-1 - TGCGCCAGCAGCTTGGAATGGGGCAGAGAAAAACTGTTTTTT CASSLEWGREKLFF
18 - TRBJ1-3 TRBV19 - TGTGCCAGTAGTATGCGGGGGTGGACAGTTCTCTCTGGAAACACCATATATTTT CASSMRGWTVLSGNTIYF
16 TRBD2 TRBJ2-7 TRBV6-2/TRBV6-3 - TGTGCCAGCAGCCCCCTGAGACTAGCGGGGGGCTACGAGCAGTACTTC CASSPLRLAGGYEQYF
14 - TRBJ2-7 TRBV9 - TGTGCCAGCAGCGTAGACAGGCTCCCCTACGAGCAGTACTTC CASSVDRLPYEQYF
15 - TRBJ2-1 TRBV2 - TGTGCCAGCAGTGAAGCTGGTAGGACTTACAATGAGCAGTTCTTC CASSEAGRTYNEQFF
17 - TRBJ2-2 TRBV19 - TGTGCCAGTAGTCCCCGTAGGGGGGGATCTGTCGCCGGGGAGCTGTTTTTT CASSPRRGGSVAGELFF
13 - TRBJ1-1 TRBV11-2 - TGTGCCAGCAGCCAACAGGGGAACACTGAAGCTTTCTTT CASSQQGNTEAFF
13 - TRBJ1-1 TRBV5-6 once TGTGCCAGCAGACAGAACATGAACACTGAAGCTTTCTTT CASRQNMNTEAFF
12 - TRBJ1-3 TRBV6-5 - TGTGCCAGCAGTTCTCAGGGCCACACCATATATTTT CASSSQGHTIYF
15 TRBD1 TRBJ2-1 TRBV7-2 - TGTGCCAGCAGCTTAATGGGACAGGGCAGGAATGAGCAGTTCTTC CASSLMGQGRNEQFF
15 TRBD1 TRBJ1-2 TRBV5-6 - TGTGCCAGCAGCCCCAGGGACAGGGGGGACTATGGCTACACCTTC CASSPRDRGDYGYTF
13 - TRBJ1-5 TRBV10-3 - TGTGCCATCAGCTCCAGGGTCTATCAGCCCCAGCATTTT CAISSRVYQPQHF
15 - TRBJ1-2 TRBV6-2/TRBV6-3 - TGTGCCAGCAGTTACTCGAATCTACAGACCTATGGCTACACCTTC CASSYSNLQTYGYTF
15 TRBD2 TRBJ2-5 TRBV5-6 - TGTGCCAGCAGCTTAAGGGCGGGGGTGCAAGAGACCCAGTACTTC CASSLRAGVQETQYF
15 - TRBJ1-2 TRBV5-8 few TGTGCCAGCAGTCCACGGGGTTCTAGAACCTATGGCTACACCTTC CASSPRGSRTYGYTF
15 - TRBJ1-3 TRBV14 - TGTGCCAGCAGCGAGTACGGACAGCTAGGAAACACCATATATTTT CASSEYGQLGNTIYF
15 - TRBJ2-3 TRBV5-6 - TGTGCCAGCAGCTTGAAAACAGGGTACTTTGATACGCAGTATTTT CASSLKTGYFDTQYF
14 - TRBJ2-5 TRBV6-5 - TGTGCCAGCCAACCCGCCTGGAGACAAGAGACCCAGTACTTC CASQPAWRQETQYF
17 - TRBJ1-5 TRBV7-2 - TGTGCCAGCAGCTCGAGGATGACAGGCTGGGGCAATCAGCCCCAGCATTTT CASSSRMTGWGNQPQHF
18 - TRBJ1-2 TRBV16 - TGTGCCAGCAGCCATCTACGACGGGACTTCCAAAGAAACTATGGCTACACCTTC CASSHLRRDFQRNYGYTF
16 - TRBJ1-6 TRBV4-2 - TGTGCCAGCAGCCAAGATCTTATACAAAGTAATTCACCCCTCCACTTT CASSQDLIQSNSPLHF
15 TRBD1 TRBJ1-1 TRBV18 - TGTGCCAGCTCACCAGGGGTACAGGGGAAAACTGAAGCTTTCTTT CASSPGVQGKTEAFF
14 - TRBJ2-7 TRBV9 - TGTGCCAGCAGCGGGGGACAAGCTGGCTACGAGCAGTACTTC CASSGGQAGYEQYF
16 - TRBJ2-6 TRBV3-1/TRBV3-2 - TGTGCCAGCAGCCAAGATCTGGCATCTGGGGCCAACGTCCTGACTTTC CASSQDLASGANVLTF
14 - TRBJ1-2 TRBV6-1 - TGTGCCAGCAGTGAATATAGGACAGCCTATGGCTACACCTTC CASSEYRTAYGYTF
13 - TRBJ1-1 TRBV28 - TGTGCCAGCAGTTTATGGACTGGCACTGAAGCTTTCTTT CASSLWTGTEAFF